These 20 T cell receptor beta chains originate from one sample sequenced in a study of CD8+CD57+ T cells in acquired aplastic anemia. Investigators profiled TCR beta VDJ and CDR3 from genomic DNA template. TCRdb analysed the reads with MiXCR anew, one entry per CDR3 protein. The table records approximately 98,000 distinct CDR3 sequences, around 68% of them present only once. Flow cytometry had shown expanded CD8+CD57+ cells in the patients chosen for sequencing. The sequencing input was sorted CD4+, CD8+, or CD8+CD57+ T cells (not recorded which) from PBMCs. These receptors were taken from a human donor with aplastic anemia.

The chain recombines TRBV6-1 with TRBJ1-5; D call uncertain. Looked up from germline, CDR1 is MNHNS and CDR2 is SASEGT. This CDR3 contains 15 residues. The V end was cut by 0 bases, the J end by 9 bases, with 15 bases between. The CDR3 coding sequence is TGTGCCAGCAGTGAAGCGCGAGTGGCAACGACGCCCCAGCATTTT. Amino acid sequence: CASSEARVATTPQHF.

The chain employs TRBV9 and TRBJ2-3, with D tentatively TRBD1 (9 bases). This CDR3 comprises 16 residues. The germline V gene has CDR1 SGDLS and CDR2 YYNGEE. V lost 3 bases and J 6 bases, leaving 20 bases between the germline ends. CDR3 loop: CASSDSGTGILDTQYF. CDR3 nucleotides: TGTGCCAGCAGCGATAGCGGGACAGGGATACTGGATACGCAGTATTTT.

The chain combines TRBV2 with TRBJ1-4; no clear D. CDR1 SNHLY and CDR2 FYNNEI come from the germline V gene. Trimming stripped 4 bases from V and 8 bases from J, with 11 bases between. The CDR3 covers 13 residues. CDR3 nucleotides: TGTGCCAGCAGTGTTGAGAGGATGGAAAAACTGTTTTTT. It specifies CASSVERMEKLFF.

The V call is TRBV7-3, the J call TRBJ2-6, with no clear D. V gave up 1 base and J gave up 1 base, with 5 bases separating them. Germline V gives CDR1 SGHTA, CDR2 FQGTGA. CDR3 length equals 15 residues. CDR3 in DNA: TGTGCCAGCAGCTTAATGGGTTCTGGGGCCAACGTCCTGACTTTC. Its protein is CASSLMGSGANVLTF.

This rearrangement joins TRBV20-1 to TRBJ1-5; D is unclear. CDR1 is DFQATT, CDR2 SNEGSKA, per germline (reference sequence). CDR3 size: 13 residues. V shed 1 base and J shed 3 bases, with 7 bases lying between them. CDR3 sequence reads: CSARVANNQPQHF. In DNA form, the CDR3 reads TGCAGTGCTAGAGTGGCAAACAATCAGCCCCAGCATTTT.

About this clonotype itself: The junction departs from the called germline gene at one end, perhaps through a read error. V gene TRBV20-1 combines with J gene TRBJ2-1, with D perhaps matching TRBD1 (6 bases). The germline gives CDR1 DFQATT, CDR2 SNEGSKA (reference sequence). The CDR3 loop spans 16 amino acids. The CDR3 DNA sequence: TGCAGTGCTCGTCGAACTGGGGGCACTTTTAACAACGAGCAGTTCTTC. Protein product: CSARRTGGTFNNEQFF.

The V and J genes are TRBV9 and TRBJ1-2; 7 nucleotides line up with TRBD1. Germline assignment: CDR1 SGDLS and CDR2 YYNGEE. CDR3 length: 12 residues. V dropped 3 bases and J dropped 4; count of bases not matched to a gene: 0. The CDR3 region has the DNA TGTGCCAGCAGCGGGGACAGCTATGGCTACACCTTC. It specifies CASSGDSYGYTF.

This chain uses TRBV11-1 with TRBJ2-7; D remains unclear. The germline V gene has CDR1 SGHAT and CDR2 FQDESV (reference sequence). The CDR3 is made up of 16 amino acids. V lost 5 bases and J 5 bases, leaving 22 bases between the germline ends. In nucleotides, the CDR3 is TGTGCCAGCAGCCTCGAGGTGTTCTCGGAAGGCGACGAGCAGTACTTC. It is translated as CASSLEVFSEGDEQYF. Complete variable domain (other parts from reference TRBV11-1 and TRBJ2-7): EAEVAQSPRYKITEKSQAVAFWCDPISGHATLYWYRQILGQGPELLVQFQDESVVDDSQLPKDRFSAERLKGVDSTLKIQPAELGDSAMYLCASSLEVFSEGDEQYFGPGTRLTVT.

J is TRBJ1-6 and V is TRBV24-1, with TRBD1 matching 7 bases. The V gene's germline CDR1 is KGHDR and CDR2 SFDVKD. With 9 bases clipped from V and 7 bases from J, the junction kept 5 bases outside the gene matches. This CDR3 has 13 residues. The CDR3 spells CATQGQVNSPLHF. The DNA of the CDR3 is TGTGCCACCCAAGGACAGGTCAATTCACCCCTCCACTTT.

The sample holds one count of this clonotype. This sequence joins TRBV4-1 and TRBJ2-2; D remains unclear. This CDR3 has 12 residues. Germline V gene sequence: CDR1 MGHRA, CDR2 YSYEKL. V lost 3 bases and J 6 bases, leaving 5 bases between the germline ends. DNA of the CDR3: TGCGCCAGCAGCCACCAGCCCGGGGAGCTGTTTTTT. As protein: CASSHQPGELFF.

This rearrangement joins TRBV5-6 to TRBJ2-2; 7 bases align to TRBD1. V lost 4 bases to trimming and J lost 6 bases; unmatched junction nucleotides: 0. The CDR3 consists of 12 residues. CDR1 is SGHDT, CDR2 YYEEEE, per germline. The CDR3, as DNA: TGTGCCAGCAGCCAGGGGGCCGGGGAGCTGTTTTTT. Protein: CASSQGAGELFF.

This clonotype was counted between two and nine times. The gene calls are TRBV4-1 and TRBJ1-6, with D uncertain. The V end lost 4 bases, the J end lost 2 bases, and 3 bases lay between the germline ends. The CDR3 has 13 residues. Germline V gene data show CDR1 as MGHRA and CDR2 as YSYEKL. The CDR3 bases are TGCGCCAGCAGCCGGGCCTATAATTCACCCCTCCACTTT. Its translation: CASSRAYNSPLHF.

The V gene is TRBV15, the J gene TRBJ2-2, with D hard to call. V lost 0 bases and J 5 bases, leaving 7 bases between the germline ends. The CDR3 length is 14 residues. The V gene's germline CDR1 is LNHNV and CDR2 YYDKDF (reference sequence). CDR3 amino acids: CATSRDQTTGELFF. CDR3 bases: TGTGCCACCAGCAGAGATCAGACTACCGGGGAGCTGTTTTTT.

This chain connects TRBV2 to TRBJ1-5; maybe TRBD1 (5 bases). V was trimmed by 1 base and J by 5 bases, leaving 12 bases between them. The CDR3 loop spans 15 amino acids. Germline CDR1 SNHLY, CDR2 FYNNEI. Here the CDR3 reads CASSEEGTAYQPQHF. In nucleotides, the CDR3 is TGTGCCAGCAGTGAAGAAGGGACGGCTTATCAGCCCCAGCATTTT. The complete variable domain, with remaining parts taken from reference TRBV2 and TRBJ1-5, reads EPEVTQTPSHQVTQMGQEVILRCVPISNHLYFYWYRQILGQKVEFLVSFYNNEISEKSEIFDDQFSVERPDGSNFTLKIRSTKLEDSAMYFCASSEEGTAYQPQHFGDGTRLSIL.

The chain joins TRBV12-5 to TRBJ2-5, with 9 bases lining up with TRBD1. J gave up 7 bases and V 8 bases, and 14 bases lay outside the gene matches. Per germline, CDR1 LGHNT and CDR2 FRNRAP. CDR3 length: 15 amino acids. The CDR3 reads CASLFGQGTSGTQYF. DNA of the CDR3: TGTGCTAGTCTGTTCGGACAGGGGACGTCGGGGACCCAGTACTTC.

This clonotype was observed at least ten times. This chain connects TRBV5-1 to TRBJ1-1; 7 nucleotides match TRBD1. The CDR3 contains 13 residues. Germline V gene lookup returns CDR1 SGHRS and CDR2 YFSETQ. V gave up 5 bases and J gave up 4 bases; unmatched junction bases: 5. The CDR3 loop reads CASRPPGGTEAFF. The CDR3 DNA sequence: TGCGCCAGCAGGCCCCCAGGGGGCACTGAAGCTTTCTTT.

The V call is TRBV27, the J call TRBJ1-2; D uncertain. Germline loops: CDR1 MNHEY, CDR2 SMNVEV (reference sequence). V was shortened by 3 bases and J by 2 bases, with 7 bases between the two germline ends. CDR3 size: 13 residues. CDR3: CASSFSRNYGYTF. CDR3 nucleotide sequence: TGTGCCAGCAGTTTCTCGCGGAACTATGGCTACACCTTC.

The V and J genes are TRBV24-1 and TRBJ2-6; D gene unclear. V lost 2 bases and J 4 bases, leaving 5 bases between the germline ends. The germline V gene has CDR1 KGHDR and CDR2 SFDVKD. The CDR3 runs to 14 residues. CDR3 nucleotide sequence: TGTGCCACCAGTGATTCCGCCGGGGCCAACGTCCTGACTTTC. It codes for CATSDSAGANVLTF.

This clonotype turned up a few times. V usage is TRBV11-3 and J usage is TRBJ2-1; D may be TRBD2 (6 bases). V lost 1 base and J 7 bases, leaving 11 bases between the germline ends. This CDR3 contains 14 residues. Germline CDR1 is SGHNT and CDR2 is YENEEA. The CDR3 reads CASSLGGAPNEQFF. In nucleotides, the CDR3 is TGTGCCAGCAGCTTAGGCGGGGCCCCAAATGAGCAGTTCTTC.

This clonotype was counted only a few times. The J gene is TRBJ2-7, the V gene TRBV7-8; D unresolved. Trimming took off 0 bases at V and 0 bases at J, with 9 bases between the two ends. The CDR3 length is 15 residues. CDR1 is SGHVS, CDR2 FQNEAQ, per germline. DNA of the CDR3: TGTGCCAGCAGCTTAGCCCGACTCAACTCCTACGAGCAGTACTTC. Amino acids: CASSLARLNSYEQYF.